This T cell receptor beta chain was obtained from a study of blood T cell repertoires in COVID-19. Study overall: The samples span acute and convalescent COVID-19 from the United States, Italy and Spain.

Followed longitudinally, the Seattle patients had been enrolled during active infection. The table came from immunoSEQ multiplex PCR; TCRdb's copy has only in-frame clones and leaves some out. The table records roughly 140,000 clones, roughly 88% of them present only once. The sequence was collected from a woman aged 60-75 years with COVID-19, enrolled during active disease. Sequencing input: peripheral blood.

The CDR3 DNA reads TGTGCCAGCACCGGCGGGAGGCAGGAGAGCTCCTATAATTCACCCCTCCACTTT. Amino acid sequence: CASTGGRQESSYNSPLHF. The chain carries TRBV7-9 and TRBJ1-6, with unresolved D. The germline V and J ends were trimmed by 7 bases and 0 bases, with 19 bases remaining between them. Germline V gene lookup returns CDR1 SEHNR and CDR2 FQNEAQ (reference sequence). CDR3 length: 18 amino acids.